This is a list of T cell receptor beta chains from one sample in a study of cytomegalovirus exposure and HLA in healthy donors. Some clones are missing from TCRdb's copy, which holds only in-frame ones; the method was immunoSEQ multiplex PCR. This table holds about 64,000 clones, around 77% found once. Sequenced: PBMCs. The receptor source for this set is a male donor in good health and CMV-seropositive. CDR3s include the opening cysteine and the closing phenylalanine or tryptophan. The D gene is left open where the match is weak. Size values are once, few and many counts, or a class for expanded clones, and some rows have none.

length: 14
V: TRBV7-9
J: TRBJ2-1
size: few
D: -
CDR3: CASSLATARNEQFF
DNA: TGTGCCAGCAGCTTAGCGACAGCCCGCAATGAGCAGTTCTTC

length: 17
V: TRBV5-6
J: TRBJ2-7
size: -
D: -
CDR3: CASSLDTTGGVRPEQYF
DNA: TGTGCCAGCAGCTTGGACACCACAGGGGGGGTTAGACCCGAGCAGTACTTC

length: 16
V: TRBV11-1
J: TRBJ2-5
size: -
D: TRBD2
CDR3: CASSLPTSGAQETQYF
DNA: TGTGCCAGCAGCTTACCGACTAGCGGAGCTCAAGAGACCCAGTACTTC

length: 15
V: TRBV10-3
J: TRBJ1-6
size: few
D: -
CDR3: CAISEKAGYNAPLHF
DNA: TGTGCCATCAGTGAGAAGGCAGGGTATAATGCACCCCTCCACTTT

length: 14
V: TRBV4-3
J: TRBJ1-1
size: -
D: -
CDR3: CASSQVAGNTEAFF
DNA: TGCGCCAGCAGCCAAGTCGCGGGGAACACTGAAGCTTTCTTT

length: 16
V: TRBV7-7
J: TRBJ2-1
size: -
D: TRBD2
CDR3: CASNPGGLAAYNEQFF
DNA: TGTGCCAGCAACCCGGGGGGACTAGCGGCTTACAATGAGCAGTTCTTC

length: 15
V: TRBV4-3
J: TRBJ1-1
size: -
D: -
CDR3: CASSQDRESDTEAFF
DNA: TGCGCCAGCAGCCAAGATCGGGAATCTGACACTGAAGCTTTCTTT

length: 15
V: TRBV7-6
J: TRBJ2-3
size: few
D: -
CDR3: CASSPTGGAEDTQYF
DNA: TGTGCCAGCAGCCCGACGGGGGGCGCGGAGGATACGCAGTATTTT

length: 14
V: TRBV27
J: TRBJ2-5
size: few
D: TRBD1
CDR3: CASSLRDRQETQYF
DNA: TGTGCCAGCAGTTTGAGGGACAGGCAAGAGACCCAGTACTTC

length: 13
V: TRBV15
J: TRBJ2-7
size: -
D: -
CDR3: CATRQSSSYEQYF
DNA: TGTGCCACCCGACAATCGAGCTCCTACGAGCAGTACTTC

length: 18
V: TRBV5-1
J: TRBJ2-7
size: -
D: -
CDR3: CASSLDPTGDMGISEQYF
DNA: TGCGCCAGCAGCTTGGATCCGACAGGTGACATGGGGATATCCGAGCAGTACTTC

length: 11
V: TRBV19
J: TRBJ1-2
size: -
D: TRBD1
CDR3: CASTDRGSYTF
DNA: TGTGCCAGTACTGACAGGGGTAGCTACACCTTC

length: 13
V: TRBV7-9
J: TRBJ1-1
size: -
D: TRBD1
CDR3: CASSLNRGTEAFF
DNA: TGTGCCAGCAGCTTAAACAGGGGGACTGAAGCTTTCTTT

length: 14
V: TRBV29-1
J: TRBJ1-1
size: -
D: TRBD1
CDR3: CSVEHRGGQTEAFF
DNA: TGCAGCGTTGAACACAGGGGGGGACAGACTGAAGCTTTCTTT

length: 16
V: TRBV4-3
J: TRBJ1-6
size: -
D: -
CDR3: CASSQDTDSYNSPLHF
DNA: TGCGCCAGCAGCCAAGATACAGACTCCTATAATTCACCCCTCCACTTT

length: 15
V: TRBV6-5
J: TRBJ1-4
size: -
D: TRBD1
CDR3: CASSVTGGAGEKLFF
DNA: TGTGCCAGCAGTGTTACAGGGGGCGCCGGTGAAAAACTGTTTTTT

length: 21
V: TRBV7-3
J: TRBJ2-6
size: -
D: TRBD2
CDR3: CASSRIPTLAGVLSGANVLTF
DNA: TGTGCCAGCAGCCGGATTCCAACACTAGCGGGGGTTCTCTCTGGGGCCAACGTCCTGACTTTC

length: 11
V: TRBV20-1
J: TRBJ2-1
size: -
D: TRBD2
CDR3: CSGSGGPEQFF
DNA: TGCAGCGGGAGCGGGGGCCCAGAGCAGTTCTTC

length: 13
V: TRBV7-2
J: TRBJ1-5
size: -
D: -
CDR3: CASSLKEWQPQHF
DNA: TGTGCCAGCAGCTTAAAGGAGTGGCAGCCCCAGCATTTT

length: 15
V: TRBV5-6
J: TRBJ1-2
size: -
D: -
CDR3: CASSLSRQEVYGYTF
DNA: TGTGCCAGCAGCTTGAGCCGACAGGAGGTCTATGGCTACACCTTC

length: 14
V: TRBV11-3
J: TRBJ2-3
size: few
D: -
CDR3: CASSPGLTTDTQYF
DNA: TGTGCCAGCAGCCCCGGTCTTACCACAGATACGCAGTATTTT

length: 17
V: TRBV5-1
J: TRBJ1-2
size: -
D: TRBD1
CDR3: CASSQATGDSFSRGYTF
DNA: TGCGCCAGCAGCCAAGCCACGGGGGACAGTTTTTCCCGTGGCTACACCTTC

length: 15
V: TRBV5-1
J: TRBJ1-4
size: -
D: TRBD1
CDR3: CASSLGRGQGEKLFF
DNA: TGCGCCAGCAGCTTGGGCAGGGGGCAGGGTGAAAAACTGTTTTTT

length: 14
V: TRBV9
J: TRBJ1-1
size: -
D: -
CDR3: CASSVEQWDTEAFF
DNA: TGTGCCAGCAGCGTAGAACAGTGGGACACTGAAGCTTTCTTT

length: 16
V: TRBV9
J: TRBJ2-1
size: -
D: -
CDR3: CASSVREGENYNEQFF
DNA: TGTGCCAGCAGCGTCAGAGAGGGGGAGAACTACAATGAGCAGTTCTTC

length: 15
V: TRBV5-1
J: TRBJ1-5
size: -
D: TRBD1
CDR3: CASSYTGGGNQPQHF
DNA: TGCGCCAGCAGCTATACAGGGGGAGGCAATCAGCCCCAGCATTTT

length: 15
V: TRBV6-1
J: TRBJ2-4
size: once
D: -
CDR3: CASRQMHLAKNIQYF
DNA: TGTGCCAGCCGACAGATGCACCTAGCCAAAAACATTCAGTACTTC

length: 19
V: TRBV6-1
J: TRBJ1-6
size: -
D: TRBD1
CDR3: CASSEKLVLTGEASSPLHF
DNA: TGTGCCAGCAGTGAAAAACTCGTCCTTACAGGGGAAGCAAGTTCACCCCTCCACTTT

length: 15
V: TRBV19
J: TRBJ2-1
size: -
D: -
CDR3: CASSVRGAGYNEQFF
DNA: TGTGCCAGTAGTGTTCGGGGGGCAGGCTACAATGAGCAGTTCTTC

length: 15
V: TRBV5-1
J: TRBJ2-5
size: -
D: TRBD1
CDR3: CASSLGTGGVETQYF
DNA: TGCGCCAGCAGCTTGGGAACAGGGGGTGTAGAGACCCAGTACTTC

length: 15
V: TRBV19
J: TRBJ1-1
size: -
D: TRBD1
CDR3: CASSILEQGLYEAFF
DNA: TGTGCCAGTAGCATTCTCGAACAGGGGCTATACGAAGCTTTCTTT

length: 15
V: TRBV7-8
J: TRBJ2-1
size: -
D: TRBD2
CDR3: CASSLSSGGAGEQFF
DNA: TGTGCCAGCAGCTTAAGCAGCGGGGGGGCGGGTGAGCAGTTCTTC